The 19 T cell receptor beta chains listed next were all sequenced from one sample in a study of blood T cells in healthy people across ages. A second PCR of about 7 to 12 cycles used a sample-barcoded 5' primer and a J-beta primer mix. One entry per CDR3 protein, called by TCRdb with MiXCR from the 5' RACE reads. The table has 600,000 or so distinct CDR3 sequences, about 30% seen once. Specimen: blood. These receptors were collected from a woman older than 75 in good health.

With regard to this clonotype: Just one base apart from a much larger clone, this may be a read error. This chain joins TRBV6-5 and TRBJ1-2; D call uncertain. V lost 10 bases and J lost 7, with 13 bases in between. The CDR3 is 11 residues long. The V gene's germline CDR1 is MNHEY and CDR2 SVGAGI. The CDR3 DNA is TGTGCCAACACGCGAGGAAGTGGCTACACCTTC. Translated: CANTRGSGYTF.

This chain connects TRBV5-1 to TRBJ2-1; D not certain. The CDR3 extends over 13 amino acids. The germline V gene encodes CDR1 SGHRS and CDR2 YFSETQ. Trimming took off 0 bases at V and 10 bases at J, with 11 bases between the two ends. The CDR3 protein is CASSLADPREQFF. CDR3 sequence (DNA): TGCGCCAGCAGCTTGGCGGACCCCCGAGAGCAGTTCTTC.

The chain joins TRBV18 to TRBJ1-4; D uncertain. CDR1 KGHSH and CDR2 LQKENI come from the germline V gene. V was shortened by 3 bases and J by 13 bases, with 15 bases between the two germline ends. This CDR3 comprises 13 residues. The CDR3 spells CASSPTNSPRLFF. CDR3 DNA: TGTGCCAGCTCACCGACGAACAGCCCAAGACTGTTTTTT.

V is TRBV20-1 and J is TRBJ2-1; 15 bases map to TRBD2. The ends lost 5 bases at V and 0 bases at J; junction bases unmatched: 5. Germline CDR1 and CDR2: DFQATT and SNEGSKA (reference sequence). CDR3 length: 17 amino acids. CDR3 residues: CSAGLAGGGRSYNEQFF. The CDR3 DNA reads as TGCAGTGCTGGACTAGCGGGGGGGGGGCGCTCCTACAATGAGCAGTTCTTC.

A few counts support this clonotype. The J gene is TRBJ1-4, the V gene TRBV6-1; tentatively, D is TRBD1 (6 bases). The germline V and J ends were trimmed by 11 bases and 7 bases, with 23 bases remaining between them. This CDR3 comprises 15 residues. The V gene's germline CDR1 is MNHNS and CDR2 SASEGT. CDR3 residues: CAGSHGQTGPEKLFF. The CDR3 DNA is TGTGCCGGCTCTCACGGACAGACGGGACCTGAAAAACTGTTTTTT.

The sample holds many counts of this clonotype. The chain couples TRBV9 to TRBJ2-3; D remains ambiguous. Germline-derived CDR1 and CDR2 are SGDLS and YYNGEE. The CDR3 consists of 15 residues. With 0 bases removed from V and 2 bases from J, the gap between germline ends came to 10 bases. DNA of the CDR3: TGTGCCAGCAGCGTAGAGGGCTATCCCACAGATACGCAGTATTTT. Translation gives CASSVEGYPTDTQYF.

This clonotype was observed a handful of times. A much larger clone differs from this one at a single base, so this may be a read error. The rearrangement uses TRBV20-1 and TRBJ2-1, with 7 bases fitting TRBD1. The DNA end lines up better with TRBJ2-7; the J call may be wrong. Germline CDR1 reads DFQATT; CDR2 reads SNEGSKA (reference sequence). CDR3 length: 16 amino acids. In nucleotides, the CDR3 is TGCAGTGCTCCTAACAGGGGCCTGAGCTCCTACAATGAGCAGTACTTC. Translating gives CSAPNRGLSSYNEQYF.

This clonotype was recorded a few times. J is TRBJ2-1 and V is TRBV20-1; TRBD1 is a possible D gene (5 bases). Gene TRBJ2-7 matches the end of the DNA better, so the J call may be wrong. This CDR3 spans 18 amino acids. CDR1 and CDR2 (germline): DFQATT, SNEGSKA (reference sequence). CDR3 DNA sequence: TGCAGTGCCCCAACCCCCTCGCGGTCTTGGGGCTCCTACAATGAGCAGTACTTC. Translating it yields CSAPTPSRSWGSYNEQYF.

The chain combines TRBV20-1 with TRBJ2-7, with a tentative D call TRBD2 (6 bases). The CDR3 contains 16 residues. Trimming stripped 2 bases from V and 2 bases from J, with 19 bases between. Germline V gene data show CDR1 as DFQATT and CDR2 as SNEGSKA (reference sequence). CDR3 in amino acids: CSARPSGRYYTYEQYF. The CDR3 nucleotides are TGCAGTGCTAGACCTTCTGGGAGGTACTACACCTACGAGCAGTACTTC.

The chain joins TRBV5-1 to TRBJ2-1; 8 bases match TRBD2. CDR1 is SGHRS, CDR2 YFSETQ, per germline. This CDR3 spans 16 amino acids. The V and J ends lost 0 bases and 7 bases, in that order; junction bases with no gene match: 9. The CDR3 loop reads CASSLESSGGGNEQFF. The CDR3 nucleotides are TGCGCCAGCAGCTTGGAGTCCAGCGGGGGTGGTAATGAGCAGTTCTTC.

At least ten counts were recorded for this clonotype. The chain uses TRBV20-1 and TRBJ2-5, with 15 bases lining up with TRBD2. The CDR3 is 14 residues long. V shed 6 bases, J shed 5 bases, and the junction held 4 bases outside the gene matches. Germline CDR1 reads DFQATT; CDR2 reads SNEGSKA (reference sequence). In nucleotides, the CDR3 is TGCAGTGCAGGGACTAGCGGGGGGTGGGAGACCCAGTACTTC. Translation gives CSAGTSGGWETQYF.

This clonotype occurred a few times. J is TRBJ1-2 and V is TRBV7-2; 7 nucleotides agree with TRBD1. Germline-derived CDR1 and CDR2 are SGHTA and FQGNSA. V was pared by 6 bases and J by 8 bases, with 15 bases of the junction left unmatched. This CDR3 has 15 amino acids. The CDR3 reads CASSPGGARSGGYTF. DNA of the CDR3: TGTGCCAGCAGTCCAGGGGGAGCCCGAAGCGGCGGCTACACCTTC.

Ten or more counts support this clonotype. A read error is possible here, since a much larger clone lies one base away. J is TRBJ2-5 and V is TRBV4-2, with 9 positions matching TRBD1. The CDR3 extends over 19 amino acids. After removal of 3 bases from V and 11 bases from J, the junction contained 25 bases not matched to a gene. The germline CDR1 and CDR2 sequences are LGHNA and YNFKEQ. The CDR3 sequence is CASSHPGNRDRVGYNEQYF. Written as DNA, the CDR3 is TGTGCCAGCAGCCATCCCGGGAACCGGGACAGGGTTGGGTACAATGAGCAGTACTTC.

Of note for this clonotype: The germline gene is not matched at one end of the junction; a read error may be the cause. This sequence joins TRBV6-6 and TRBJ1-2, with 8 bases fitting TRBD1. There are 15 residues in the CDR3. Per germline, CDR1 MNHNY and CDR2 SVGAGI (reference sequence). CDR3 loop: CASSYSAGGNYGHTF. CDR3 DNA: TGTGCCAGCAGTTACTCCGCAGGGGGCAACTATGGCCACACCTTC.

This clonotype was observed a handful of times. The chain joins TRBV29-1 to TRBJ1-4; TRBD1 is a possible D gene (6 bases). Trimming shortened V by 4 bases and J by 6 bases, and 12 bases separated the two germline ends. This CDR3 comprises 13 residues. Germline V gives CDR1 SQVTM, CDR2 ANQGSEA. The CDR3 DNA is TGCAGCGTTGTCGGGGGGCTCGATGAAAAACTGTTTTTT. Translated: CSVVGGLDEKLFF.

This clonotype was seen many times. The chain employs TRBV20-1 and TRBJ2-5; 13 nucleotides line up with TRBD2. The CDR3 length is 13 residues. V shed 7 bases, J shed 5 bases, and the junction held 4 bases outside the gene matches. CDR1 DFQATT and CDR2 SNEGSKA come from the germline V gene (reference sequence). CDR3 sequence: CSGGLAGAETQYF. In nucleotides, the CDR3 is TGCAGTGGAGGACTAGCGGGGGCCGAGACCCAGTACTTC.

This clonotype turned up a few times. CDR3 sequence: CASSVEMTTEAFF. In DNA, the CDR3 is TGTGCCAGCAGCGTAGAAATGACCACTGAAGCTTTCTTT. The rearrangement joins TRBV9 to TRBJ1-1; D is ambiguous. The germline V gene has CDR1 SGDLS and CDR2 YYNGEE. The CDR3 totals 13 residues. Trimming stripped 0 bases from V and 4 bases from J, with 7 bases between.

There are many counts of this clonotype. The CDR3, as DNA: TGTGCCAGCAGCGTAGTCCCCAGCGGGGCCCAAGAGACCCAGTACTTC. Amino acid sequence: CASSVVPSGAQETQYF. The rearrangement links TRBV9 to TRBJ2-5; TRBD2 agrees at 7 bases. Trimming cost V 0 bases and J 1 base; bases outside gene matches: 6. Germline CDR1 is SGDLS and CDR2 is YYNGEE. CDR3 size: 16 residues.

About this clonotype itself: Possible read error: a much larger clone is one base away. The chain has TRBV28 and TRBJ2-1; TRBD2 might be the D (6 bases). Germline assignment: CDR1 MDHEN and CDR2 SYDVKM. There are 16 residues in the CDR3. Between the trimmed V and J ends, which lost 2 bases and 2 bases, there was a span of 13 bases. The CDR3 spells CASSLGGISPYNEQFF. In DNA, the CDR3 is TGTGCCAGCAGTTTAGGGGGGATTAGCCCCTACAATGAGCAGTTCTTC.